The 7 T cell receptor beta chains listed next were all sequenced from one sample in a study of cytomegalovirus exposure and HLA in healthy donors. Primers included in the PCR were 60 Vbeta and 13 Jbeta primers. The protocol was immunoSEQ multiplex PCR, while the TCRdb copy is restricted to in-frame clones and leaves out a portion. The sample yields about 160,000 clones, about 82% seen once. Specimen: PBMCs. The receptors stem from a male donor in good health and CMV-seronegative.

The chain recombines TRBV30 with TRBJ1-2, with D possibly matching TRBD1 (5 bases). The germline V gene has CDR1 GTSNPN and CDR2 SVGIG (reference sequence). The CDR3 is 15 amino acids. V lost 0 bases, J lost 5 bases, and 16 bases lay in between. The CDR3, as DNA: TGTGCCTGGAGTGTAGGAGGGGTCCGGTTGTATGGCTACACCTTC. Residues: CAWSVGGVRLYGYTF. Together with reference TRBV30 and TRBJ1-2, the CDR3 gives the full variable domain: SQTIHQWPATLVQPVGSPLSLECTVEGTSNPNLYWYRQAAGRGLQLLFYSVGIGQISSEVPQNLSASRPQDRQFILSSKKLLLSDSGFYLCAWSVGGVRLYGYTFGSGTRLTVV.

The rearrangement uses TRBV7-3 and TRBJ2-1, with TRBD2 identical over 9 bases. From germline, CDR1 is SGHTA and CDR2 FQGTGA. J was trimmed by 8 bases and V by 0 bases; bases with no gene match: 5. CDR3 length: 15 amino acids. The DNA of the CDR3 is TGTGCCAGCAGCTTAACCGGCGGGGGGGCCGATGAGCAGTTCTTC. Its translation is CASSLTGGGADEQFF.

CDR3 DNA: TGTGCCAGCAGTTTCCGGACTAGACCCTACGAGCAGTACTTC. This sequence encodes CASSFRTRPYEQYF. The V gene is TRBV28, the J gene TRBJ2-7, with TRBD2 identical over 7 bases. The germline CDR1 and CDR2 sequences are MDHEN and SYDVKM. Trimming cost V 3 bases and J 2 bases; bases outside gene matches: 4. The CDR3 has 14 residues.

CDR3 coding DNA: TGTGCCAGCAGCCTCCGGGACAGGGGCTCCTACGAGCAGTACTTC. This codes for CASSLRDRGSYEQYF. V and J are TRBV11-3 and TRBJ2-7; 10 bases are shared with TRBD1. Germline values: CDR1 SGHNT, CDR2 YENEEA. The V segment lost 5 bases and the J segment 0 bases; nucleotides outside the gene matches: 4. The CDR3 contains 15 residues.

The CDR3 reads CASSLGVAVSTDTQYF. Here the CDR3 DNA reads TGCGCCAGCAGCTTGGGGGTAGCGGTAAGCACAGATACGCAGTATTTT. The V gene is TRBV5-1, the J gene TRBJ2-3; possibly TRBD2 for D (6 bases). The CDR3 spans 16 residues. Germline CDR1 SGHRS, CDR2 YFSETQ. V was pared by 0 bases and J by 0 bases, with 11 bases between.

The chain recombines TRBV14 with TRBJ2-7; no reliable D call. Per germline, CDR1 SGHDN and CDR2 FVKESK. CDR3 length: 15 residues. V lost 1 base, J lost 0 bases, and 10 bases lay in between. CDR3: CASSQGFAVSYEQYF. CDR3 DNA sequence: TGTGCCAGCAGCCAAGGATTTGCGGTCTCCTACGAGCAGTACTTC.

The J gene is TRBJ2-1, the V gene TRBV5-4; 9 bases match TRBD1. V gave up 2 bases and J gave up 8 bases; unmatched junction bases: 5. This CDR3 is built from 14 residues. Germline lookup yields CDR1 SGHNT and CDR2 YYREEE (reference sequence). CDR3 bases: TGTGCCAGCAGCTTAACAGGGGGCAGGGATGAGCAGTTCTTC. Residues: CASSLTGGRDEQFF.